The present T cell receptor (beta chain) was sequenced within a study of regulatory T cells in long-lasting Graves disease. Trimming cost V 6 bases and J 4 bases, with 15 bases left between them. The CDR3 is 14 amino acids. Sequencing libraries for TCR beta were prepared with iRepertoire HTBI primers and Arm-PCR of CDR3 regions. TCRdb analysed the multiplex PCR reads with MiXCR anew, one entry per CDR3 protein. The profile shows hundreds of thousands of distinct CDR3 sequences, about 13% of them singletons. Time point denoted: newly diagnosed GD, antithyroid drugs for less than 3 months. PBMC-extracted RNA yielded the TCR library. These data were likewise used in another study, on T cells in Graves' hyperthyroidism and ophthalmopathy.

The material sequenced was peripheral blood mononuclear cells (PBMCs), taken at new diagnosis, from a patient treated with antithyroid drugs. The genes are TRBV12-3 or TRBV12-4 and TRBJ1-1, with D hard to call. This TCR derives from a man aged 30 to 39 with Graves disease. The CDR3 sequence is CASRSVAGGTEAFF. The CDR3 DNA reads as TGTGCCAGCAGGTCAGTCGCAGGAGGCACTGAAGCTTTCTTT.